The 21 T cell receptor beta chains given below trace back to one sample, sequenced in a study of cytomegalovirus exposure and HLA in healthy donors. Both 60 Vbeta primers and 13 Jbeta primers went into the PCR. Repertoires were generated with immunoSEQ multiplex PCR, while TCRdb's copy carries only in-frame clones and drops some. Of some 120,000 clones listed, around 10% were seen once; the top ten hold 2.5% to 3.5%. Sequencing used PBMCs. The receptors come from a young man in good health and CMV-seronegative.

This chain links TRBV10-3 with TRBJ1-2; D not resolved. Germline-derived CDR1 and CDR2 are ENHRY and SYGVKD. There are 14 residues in the CDR3. Trimming shortened V by 10 bases and J by 4 bases, and 19 bases separated the two germline ends. This chain's CDR3 is CATPQLEGGYGYTF. The CDR3 DNA follows: TGTGCCACCCCTCAGTTGGAGGGAGGCTATGGCTACACCTTC.

This chain links TRBV9 with TRBJ2-5; D perhaps matches TRBD2 (5 bases). CDR1 and CDR2 from the germline V gene are SGDLS and YYNGEE. Trimming cost V 0 bases and J 9 bases, with 9 bases left between them. This CDR3 spans 12 amino acids. CDR3 nucleotides: TGTGCCAGCAGCGTAGGTGTCGGGGCCCAGTACTTC. It yields the protein CASSVGVGAQYF.

A few counts support this clone. The V call is TRBV14, the J call TRBJ2-5; a possible D gene is TRBD2 (6 bases). The germline V and J ends were trimmed by 1 base and 7 bases, with 10 bases remaining between them. This CDR3 is built from 13 residues. Germline lookup yields CDR1 SGHDN and CDR2 FVKESK. The CDR3 DNA follows: TGTGCCAGCAGCCAAGGCGGCGGGACGACCCAGTACTTC. Its translation: CASSQGGGTTQYF.

This sequence joins TRBV6-5 and TRBJ2-3; 8 positions match TRBD2. The CDR3 covers 16 residues. V shed 0 bases and J 7 bases; nucleotides not matched to a gene: 9. Germline-derived CDR1 and CDR2 are MNHEY and SVGAGI. The CDR3 DNA reads as TGTGCCAGCAGTTACTCTGCGGGGGGCAGACTTAATACGCAGTATTTT. Protein product: CASSYSAGGRLNTQYF.

In this sample, this clone turned up a few times. This rearrangement joins TRBV6-1 to TRBJ2-5; 8 nucleotides match TRBD1. The CDR3 length is 14 residues. Germline V gene lookup returns CDR1 MNHNS and CDR2 SASEGT. With V trimmed by 3 bases and J by 4 bases, 4 bases remained unmatched. DNA for the CDR3: TGTGCCAGCAGTGAGGACAGGGTGGGAGAGACCCAGTACTTC. It codes for CASSEDRVGETQYF.

This clone was recorded a few times. The V gene is TRBV7-9, the J gene TRBJ2-2, with TRBD2 as a possible D gene (6 bases). V lost 6 bases and J lost 6, with 17 bases in between. The length of the CDR3 is 15 residues. Germline lookup yields CDR1 SEHNR and CDR2 FQNEAQ (reference sequence). The CDR3 region has the DNA TGTGCCAGCAGACCCCCGGTCGGGGGTCCCGGGGAGCTGTTTTTT. As protein: CASRPPVGGPGELFF.

Only a few counts were recorded for this clone. The V and J genes are TRBV6-1 and TRBJ1-6; 7 bases agree with TRBD1. V shed 7 bases, J shed 6 bases, and the junction held 6 bases outside the gene matches. Germline lookup yields CDR1 MNHNS and CDR2 SASEGT. The CDR3 extends over 14 amino acids. The CDR3 loop reads CASKLRDSNSPLHF. CDR3 bases: TGTGCCAGCAAACTCCGGGACAGTAATTCACCCCTCCACTTT.

This sequence joins TRBV4-1 and TRBJ2-4, with D possibly being TRBD2 (5 bases). Germline CDR1 and CDR2: MGHRA and YSYEKL. This CDR3 comprises 19 residues. Trimming removed 1 base at V and 3 bases at J, with 22 bases between. The CDR3 DNA follows: TGCGCCAGCAGCCAAGCATTGCGACGTTCCAACCGGGGCAAAAACATTCAGTACTTC. Its translation: CASSQALRRSNRGKNIQYF.

The genes are TRBV30 and TRBJ2-3, with 8 bases fitting TRBD2. Germline-derived CDR1 and CDR2 are GTSNPN and SVGIG (reference sequence). V trimming: 1 base; J trimming: 1 base; junction bases outside the gene matches: 4. This CDR3 contains 15 residues. The CDR3 region has the DNA TGTGCCTGGAGTGCCGGGGGGGGGCGCACAGATACGCAGTATTTT. It specifies CAWSAGGGRTDTQYF.

The CDR3 nucleotides are TGTGCCAGCAGCCCGGGGGACAGGGCCAACACTGAAGCTTTCTTT. This translates into CASSPGDRANTEAFF. The chain combines TRBV5-4 with TRBJ1-1; 9 positions agree with TRBD1. Germline V gene data show CDR1 as SGHNT and CDR2 as YYREEE (reference sequence). CDR3 size: 15 residues. V lost 4 bases and J lost 2; bases outside the gene matches: 6.

This clone was recorded a few times. J is TRBJ2-7 and V is TRBV11-3; 7 positions agree with TRBD2. Germline-derived CDR1 and CDR2 are SGHNT and YENEEA. The CDR3 extends over 16 amino acids. With V trimmed by 1 base and J by 2 bases, 8 bases remained unmatched. The CDR3 coding sequence is TGTGCCAGCAGCTTAGTGGGGGGGGAACTAACCTACGAGCAGTACTTC. Amino acids: CASSLVGGELTYEQYF.

There are a few counts of this clone. The rearrangement links TRBV6-5 to TRBJ2-7; the match to TRBD1 covers 9 bases. Germline V CDR1 and CDR2: MNHEY, SVGAGI. V trimming: 4 bases; J trimming: 7 bases; junction bases outside the gene matches: 8. CDR3 size: 14 residues. The CDR3 DNA follows: TGTGCCAGCAGTTCCCGACAGGGGGTGGGTGAGCAGTACTTC. It is translated as CASSSRQGVGEQYF.

The J gene is TRBJ1-1, the V gene TRBV7-9, with 7 bases that match TRBD1. There are 16 residues in the CDR3. V lost 4 bases to trimming and J lost 4 bases; unmatched junction nucleotides: 12. Germline CDR1 SEHNR, CDR2 FQNEAQ (reference sequence). Here the CDR3 DNA reads TGTGCCAGCAGCTCCCGACAGGGAGGTGGAGTCACTGAAGCTTTCTTT. This gives the protein CASSSRQGGGVTEAFF.

This clone was observed a few times. V usage is TRBV28 and J usage is TRBJ1-4; possible D gene TRBD1, 5 bases. The length of the CDR3 is 16 residues. Germline V CDR1 and CDR2: MDHEN, SYDVKM. The germline V and J ends were trimmed by 6 bases and 4 bases, with 18 bases remaining between them. CDR3 DNA sequence: TGTGCCAGCAGCCGCCCTGGTCAGGGTGATAATGAAAAACTGTTTTTT. Translated: CASSRPGQGDNEKLFF.

This clone was picked up a small number of times. The chain is built from TRBV11-3 and TRBJ2-7; 8 bases agree with TRBD1. The CDR3 extends over 15 amino acids. Looked up from germline, CDR1 is SGHNT and CDR2 is YENEEA. V shed 4 bases, J shed 6 bases, and the junction held 11 bases outside the gene matches. The CDR3 loop is CASSSVTDRGREQYF. The CDR3 DNA follows: TGTGCCAGCAGCTCAGTTACCGACAGGGGACGCGAGCAGTACTTC.

In this sample, this clone turned up a few times. This chain uses TRBV11-2 with TRBJ2-5, with D possibly being TRBD1 (6 bases). The ends were cut back, 0 bases at V and 7 bases at J, with 15 bases in the middle. The CDR3 contains 15 residues. Germline CDR1 is SGHAT and CDR2 is FQNNGV. CDR3 sequence reads: CASSLDRWQGPTQYF. The DNA for the CDR3 is TGTGCCAGCAGCTTAGATCGTTGGCAGGGGCCGACCCAGTACTTC.

This sequence joins TRBV15 and TRBJ1-3, with TRBD1 as a possible D gene (6 bases). V gave up 1 base and J gave up 2 bases, with 15 bases separating them. CDR1 is LNHNV, CDR2 YYDKDF, per germline (reference sequence). CDR3 length equals 17 residues. CDR3 nucleotide sequence: TGTGCCACCAGCAGAGTGGGGGGGGGCGACGCTGGAAACACCATATATTTT. Protein: CATSRVGGGDAGNTIYF.

This clone was counted a few times. CDR3 sequence (DNA): TGTGCCTGGAGTTTCTCGTTACAGGGAGAGCAGTACTTC. Translating it yields CAWSFSLQGEQYF. The gene calls are TRBV30 and TRBJ2-7, with D tentatively TRBD1 (6 bases). The length of the CDR3 is 13 residues. Trimming shortened V by 2 bases and J by 7 bases, and 15 bases separated the two germline ends. Germline CDR1 is GTSNPN and CDR2 is SVGIG (reference sequence). Full variable domain (remainder filled in from reference TRBV30 and TRBJ2-7): SQTIHQWPATLVQPVGSPLSLECTVEGTSNPNLYWYRQAAGRGLQLLFYSVGIGQISSEVPQNLSASRPQDRQFILSSKKLLLSDSGFYLCAWSFSLQGEQYFGPGTRLTVT.

The chain links TRBV10-3 to TRBJ2-7, with D tentatively TRBD1 (5 bases). Germline CDR1 and CDR2: ENHRY and SYGVKD. Trimming left V 3 bases short and J 0 bases short, with 9 bases between. The CDR3 covers 14 residues. DNA of the CDR3: TGTGCCATCAGTGAAGGTGACAGCTCCTACGAGCAGTACTTC. This sequence encodes CAISEGDSSYEQYF.

This sequence joins TRBV7-2 and TRBJ2-7, with 10 bases identical to TRBD1. This CDR3 has 14 amino acids. The V and J ends lost 3 bases and 3 bases, in that order; junction bases with no gene match: 2. The germline gives CDR1 SGHTA, CDR2 FQGNSA. CDR3 sequence: CASSFGTGDYEQYF. The CDR3 region has the DNA TGTGCCAGCAGCTTCGGGACAGGGGACTACGAGCAGTACTTC.

The chain joins TRBV12-5 to TRBJ2-1; 9 bases match TRBD2. The length of the CDR3 is 17 residues. Looked up from germline, CDR1 is LGHNT and CDR2 is FRNRAP. Trimming cost V 2 bases and J 5 bases; bases outside gene matches: 10. The CDR3 nucleotides are TGTGCTAGTGGTTTGATCCCTAGCGGGATGAGGAACAATGAGCAGTTCTTC. Residues: CASGLIPSGMRNNEQFF.